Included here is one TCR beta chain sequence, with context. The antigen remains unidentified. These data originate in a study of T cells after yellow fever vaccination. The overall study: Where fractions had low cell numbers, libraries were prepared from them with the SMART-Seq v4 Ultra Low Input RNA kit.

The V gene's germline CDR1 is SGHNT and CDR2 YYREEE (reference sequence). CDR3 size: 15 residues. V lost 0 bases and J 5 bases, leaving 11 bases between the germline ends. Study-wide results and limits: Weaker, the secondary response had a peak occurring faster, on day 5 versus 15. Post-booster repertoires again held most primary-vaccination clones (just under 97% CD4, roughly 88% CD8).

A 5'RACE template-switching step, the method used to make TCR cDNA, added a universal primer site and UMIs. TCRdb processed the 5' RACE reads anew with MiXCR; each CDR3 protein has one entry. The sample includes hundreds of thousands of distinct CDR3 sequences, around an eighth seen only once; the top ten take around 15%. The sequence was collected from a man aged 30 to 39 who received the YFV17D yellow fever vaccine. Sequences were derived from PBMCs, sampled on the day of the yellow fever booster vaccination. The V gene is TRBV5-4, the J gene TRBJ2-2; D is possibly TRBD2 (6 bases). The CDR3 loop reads CASSLVSRETGELFF. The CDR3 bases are TGTGCCAGCAGCTTGGTATCCCGGGAGACCGGGGAGCTGTTTTTT.